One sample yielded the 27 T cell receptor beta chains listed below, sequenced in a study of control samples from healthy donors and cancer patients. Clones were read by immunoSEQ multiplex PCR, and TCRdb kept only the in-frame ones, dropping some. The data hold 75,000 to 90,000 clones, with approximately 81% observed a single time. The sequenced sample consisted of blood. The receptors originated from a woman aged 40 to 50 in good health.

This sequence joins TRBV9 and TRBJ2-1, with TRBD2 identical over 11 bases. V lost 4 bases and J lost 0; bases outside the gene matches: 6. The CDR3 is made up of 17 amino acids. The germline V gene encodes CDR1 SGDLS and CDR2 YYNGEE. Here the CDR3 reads CASSSRLAGISYNEQFF. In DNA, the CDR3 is TGTGCCAGCAGCTCACGACTAGCGGGAATCTCCTACAATGAGCAGTTCTTC. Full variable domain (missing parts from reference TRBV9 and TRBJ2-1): DSGVTQTPKHLITATGQRVTLRCSPRSGDLSVYWYQQSLDQGLQFLIQYYNGEERAKGNILERFSAQQFPDLHSELNLSSLELGDSALYFCASSSRLAGISYNEQFFGPGTRLTVL.

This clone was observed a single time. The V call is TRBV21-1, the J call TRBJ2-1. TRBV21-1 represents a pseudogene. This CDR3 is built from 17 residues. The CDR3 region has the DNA TGTGCCAGCAGCAAAGAATTTAGGGGACGCCAGTACAATGAGCAGTTCTTC. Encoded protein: CASSKEFRGRQYNEQFF.

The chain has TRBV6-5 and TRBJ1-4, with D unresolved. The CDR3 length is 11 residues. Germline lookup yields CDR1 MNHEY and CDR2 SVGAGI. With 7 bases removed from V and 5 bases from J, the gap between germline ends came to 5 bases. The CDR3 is CASTGNEKLFF. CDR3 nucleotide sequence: TGTGCCAGCACAGGAAATGAAAAACTGTTTTTT.

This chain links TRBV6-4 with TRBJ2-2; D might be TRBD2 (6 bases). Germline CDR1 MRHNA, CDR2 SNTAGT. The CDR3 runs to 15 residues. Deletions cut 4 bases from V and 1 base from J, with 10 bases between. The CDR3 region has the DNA TGTGCCAGCAGTGTAGTAGCGGAGAACACCGGGGAGCTGTTTTTT. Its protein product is CASSVVAENTGELFF.

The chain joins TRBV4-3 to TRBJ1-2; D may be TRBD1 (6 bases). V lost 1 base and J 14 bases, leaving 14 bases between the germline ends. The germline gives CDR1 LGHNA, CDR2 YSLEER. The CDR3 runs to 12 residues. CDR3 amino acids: CASSQGSGAKTF. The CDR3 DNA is TGCGCCAGCAGCCAAGGGTCAGGGGCGAAGACCTTC.

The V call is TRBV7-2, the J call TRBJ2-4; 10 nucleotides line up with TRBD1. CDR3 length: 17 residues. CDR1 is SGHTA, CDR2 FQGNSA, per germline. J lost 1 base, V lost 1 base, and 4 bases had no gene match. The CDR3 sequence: CASSLGLGQGAKNIQYF. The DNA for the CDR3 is TGTGCCAGCAGCTTAGGTCTGGGACAGGGGGCCAAAAACATTCAGTACTTC.

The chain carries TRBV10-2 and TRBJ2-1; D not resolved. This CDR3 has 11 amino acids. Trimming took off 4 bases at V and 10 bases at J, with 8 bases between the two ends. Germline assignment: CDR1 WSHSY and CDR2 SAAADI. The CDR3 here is CASSGVVEQFF. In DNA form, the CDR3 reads TGCGCCAGCAGTGGAGTCGTGGAGCAGTTCTTC.

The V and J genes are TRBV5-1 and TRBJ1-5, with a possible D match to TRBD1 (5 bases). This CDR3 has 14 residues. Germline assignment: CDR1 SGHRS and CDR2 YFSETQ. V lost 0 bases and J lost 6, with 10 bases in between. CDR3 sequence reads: CASSLGEGSQPQHF. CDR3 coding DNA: TGCGCCAGCAGCTTGGGTGAGGGGAGTCAGCCCCAGCATTTT.

CDR3 bases: TGTGCCAGCAGTTACGGCAGGGGTGGCTACACCTTC. Encoded protein: CASSYGRGGYTF. The genes are TRBV6-5 and TRBJ1-2; a possible D gene is TRBD1 (6 bases). V lost 2 bases and J 7 bases, leaving 8 bases between the germline ends. The CDR3 contains 12 residues. Germline V lookup: CDR1 MNHEY, CDR2 SVGAGI.

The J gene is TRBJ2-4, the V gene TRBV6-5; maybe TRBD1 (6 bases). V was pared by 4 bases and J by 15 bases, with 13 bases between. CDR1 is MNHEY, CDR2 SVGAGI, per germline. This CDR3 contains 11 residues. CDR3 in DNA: TGTGCCAGCAGTTCCGGACAGAAAAGGTACTTC. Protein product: CASSSGQKRYF.

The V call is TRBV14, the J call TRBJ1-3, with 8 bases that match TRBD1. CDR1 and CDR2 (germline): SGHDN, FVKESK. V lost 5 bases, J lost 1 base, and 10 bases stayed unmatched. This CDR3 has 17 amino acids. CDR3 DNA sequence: TGTGCCAGCAGCAAAGGTCGACAGGGGTCGTCTGGAAACACCATATATTTT. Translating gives CASSKGRQGSSGNTIYF.

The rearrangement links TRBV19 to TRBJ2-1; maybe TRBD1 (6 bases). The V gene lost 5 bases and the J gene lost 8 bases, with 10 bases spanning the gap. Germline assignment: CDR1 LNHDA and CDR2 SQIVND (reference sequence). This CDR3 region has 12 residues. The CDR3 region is CASSSQGYEQFF. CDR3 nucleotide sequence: TGTGCCAGTAGTTCCCAGGGGTATGAGCAGTTCTTC.

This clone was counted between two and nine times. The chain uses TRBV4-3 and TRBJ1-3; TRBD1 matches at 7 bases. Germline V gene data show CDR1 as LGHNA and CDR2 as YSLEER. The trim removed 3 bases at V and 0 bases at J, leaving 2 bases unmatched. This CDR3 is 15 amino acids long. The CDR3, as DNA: TGCGCCAGCAGCCAGGGACAGATCTCTGGAAACACCATATATTTT. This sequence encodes CASSQGQISGNTIYF.

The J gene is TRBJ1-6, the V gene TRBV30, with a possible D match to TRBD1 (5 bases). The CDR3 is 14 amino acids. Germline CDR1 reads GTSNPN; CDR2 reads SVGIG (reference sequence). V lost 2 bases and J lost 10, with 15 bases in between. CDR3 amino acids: CAWSLSQGGSPLHF. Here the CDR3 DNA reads TGTGCCTGGAGTTTAAGCCAGGGCGGATCACCCCTCCACTTT.

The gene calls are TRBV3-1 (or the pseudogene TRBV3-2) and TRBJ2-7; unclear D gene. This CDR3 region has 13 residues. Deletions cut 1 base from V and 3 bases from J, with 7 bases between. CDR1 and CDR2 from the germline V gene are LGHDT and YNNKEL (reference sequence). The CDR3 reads CASSQARSYEQYF. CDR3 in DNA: TGTGCCAGCAGCCAAGCTCGCAGCTACGAGCAGTACTTC.

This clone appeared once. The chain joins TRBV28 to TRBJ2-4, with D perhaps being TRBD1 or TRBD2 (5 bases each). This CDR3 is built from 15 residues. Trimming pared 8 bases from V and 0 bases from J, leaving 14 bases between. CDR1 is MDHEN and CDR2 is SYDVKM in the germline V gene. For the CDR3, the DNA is TGTGCCAGCCGAGGGGCAGATCTAGCCAAAAACATTCAGTACTTC. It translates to CASRGADLAKNIQYF.

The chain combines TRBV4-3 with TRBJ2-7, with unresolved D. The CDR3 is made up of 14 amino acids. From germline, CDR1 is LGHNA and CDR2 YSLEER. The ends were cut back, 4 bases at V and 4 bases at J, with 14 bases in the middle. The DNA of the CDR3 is TGCGCCAGCAGCCTAAATACGGCCGATTACGAGCAGTACTTC. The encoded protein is CASSLNTADYEQYF.

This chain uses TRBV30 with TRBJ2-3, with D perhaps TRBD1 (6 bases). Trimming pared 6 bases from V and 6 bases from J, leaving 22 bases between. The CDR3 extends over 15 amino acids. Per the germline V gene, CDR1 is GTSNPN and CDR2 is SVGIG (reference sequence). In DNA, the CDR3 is TGTGCCTGCACCTACGGACAGAGTAACGTCGATACGCAGTATTTT. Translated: CACTYGQSNVDTQYF.

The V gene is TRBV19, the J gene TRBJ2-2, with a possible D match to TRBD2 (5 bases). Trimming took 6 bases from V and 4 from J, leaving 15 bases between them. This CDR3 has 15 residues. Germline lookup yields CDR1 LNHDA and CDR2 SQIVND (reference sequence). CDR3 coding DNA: TGTGCCAGTAGCCCCTTCCGTGCGGGCACCGGGGAGCTGTTTTTT. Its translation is CASSPFRAGTGELFF.

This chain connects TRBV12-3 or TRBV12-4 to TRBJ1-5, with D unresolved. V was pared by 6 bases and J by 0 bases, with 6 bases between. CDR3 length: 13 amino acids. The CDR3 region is CASSQSSNQPQHF. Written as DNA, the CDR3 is TGTGCCAGCAGCCAGAGTAGCAATCAGCCCCAGCATTTT.

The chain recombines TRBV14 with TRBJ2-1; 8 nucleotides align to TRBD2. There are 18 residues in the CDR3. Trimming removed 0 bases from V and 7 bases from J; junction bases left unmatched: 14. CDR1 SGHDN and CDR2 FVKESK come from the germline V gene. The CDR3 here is CASSQEAGGALWRNEQFF. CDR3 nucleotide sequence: TGTGCCAGCAGCCAAGAAGCCGGGGGGGCCTTATGGAGGAATGAGCAGTTCTTC.

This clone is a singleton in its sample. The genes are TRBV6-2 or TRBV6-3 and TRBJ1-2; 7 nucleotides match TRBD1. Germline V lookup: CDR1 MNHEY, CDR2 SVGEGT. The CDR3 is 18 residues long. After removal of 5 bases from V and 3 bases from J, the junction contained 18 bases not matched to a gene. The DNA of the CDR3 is TGTGCCAGCAGTCAAACCGGGACAGCACCCACAGGTGACTATGGCTACACCTTC. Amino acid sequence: CASSQTGTAPTGDYGYTF.

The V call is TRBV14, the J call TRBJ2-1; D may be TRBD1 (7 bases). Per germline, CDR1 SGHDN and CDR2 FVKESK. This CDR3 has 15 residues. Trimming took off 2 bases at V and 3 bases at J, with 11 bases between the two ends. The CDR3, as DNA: TGTGCCAGCAGCCAACCCCAGGGGGGCTACAATGAGCAGTTCTTC. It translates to CASSQPQGGYNEQFF.

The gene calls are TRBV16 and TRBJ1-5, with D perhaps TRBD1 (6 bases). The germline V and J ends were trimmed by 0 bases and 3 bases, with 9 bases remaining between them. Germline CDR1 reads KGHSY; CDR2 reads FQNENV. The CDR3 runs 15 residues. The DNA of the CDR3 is TGTGCCAGCAGCCAATCGCCGGGGGCCAATCAGCCCCAGCATTTT. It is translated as CASSQSPGANQPQHF.

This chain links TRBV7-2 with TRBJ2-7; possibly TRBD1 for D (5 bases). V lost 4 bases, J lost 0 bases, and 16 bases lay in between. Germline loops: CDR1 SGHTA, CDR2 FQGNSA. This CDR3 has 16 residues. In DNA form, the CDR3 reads TGTGCCAGCAGCTCCCCCCAGGGTCATAGCTCCTACGAGCAGTACTTC. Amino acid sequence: CASSSPQGHSSYEQYF.

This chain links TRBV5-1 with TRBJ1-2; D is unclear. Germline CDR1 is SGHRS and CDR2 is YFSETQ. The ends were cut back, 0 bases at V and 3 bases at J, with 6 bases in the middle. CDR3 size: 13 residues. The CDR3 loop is CASSLGSYYGYTF. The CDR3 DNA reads TGCGCCAGCAGCTTGGGCAGTTACTATGGCTACACCTTC. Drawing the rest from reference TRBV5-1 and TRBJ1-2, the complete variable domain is KAGVTQTPRYLIKTRGQQVTLSCSPISGHRSVSWYQQTPGQGLQFLFEYFSETQRNKGNFPGRFSGRQFSNSRSEMNVSTLELGDSALYLCASSLGSYYGYTFGSGTRLTVV.

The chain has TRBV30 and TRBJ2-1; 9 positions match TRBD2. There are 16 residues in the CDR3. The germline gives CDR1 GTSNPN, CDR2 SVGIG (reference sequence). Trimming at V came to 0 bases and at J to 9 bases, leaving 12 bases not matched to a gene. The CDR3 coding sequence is TGTGCCTGGAGTGTACGCACTGCGGGGGGGCCGAGTGAGCAGTTCTTC. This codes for CAWSVRTAGGPSEQFF.